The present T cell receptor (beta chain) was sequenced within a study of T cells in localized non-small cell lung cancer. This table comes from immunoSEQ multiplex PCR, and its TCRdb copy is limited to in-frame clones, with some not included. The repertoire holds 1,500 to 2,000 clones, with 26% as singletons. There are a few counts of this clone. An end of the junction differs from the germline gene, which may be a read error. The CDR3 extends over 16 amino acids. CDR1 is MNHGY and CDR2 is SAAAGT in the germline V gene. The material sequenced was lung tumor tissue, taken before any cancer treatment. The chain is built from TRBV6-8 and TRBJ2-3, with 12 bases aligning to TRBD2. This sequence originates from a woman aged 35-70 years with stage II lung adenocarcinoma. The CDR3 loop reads CASSDSTSGSTDTQYF. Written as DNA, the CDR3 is TGTGCCAGCAGTGACTCGACTAGCGGGAGTACAGATACGCAGTATTTT.